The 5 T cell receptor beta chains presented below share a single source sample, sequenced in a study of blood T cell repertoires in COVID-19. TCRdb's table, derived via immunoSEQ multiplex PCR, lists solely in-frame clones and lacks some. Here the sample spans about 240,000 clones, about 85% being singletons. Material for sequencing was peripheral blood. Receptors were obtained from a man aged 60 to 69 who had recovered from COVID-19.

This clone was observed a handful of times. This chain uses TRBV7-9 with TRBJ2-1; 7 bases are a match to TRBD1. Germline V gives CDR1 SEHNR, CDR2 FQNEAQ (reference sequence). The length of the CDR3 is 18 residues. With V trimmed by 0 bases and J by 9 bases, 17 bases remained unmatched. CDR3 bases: TGTGCCAGCAGCTTAGCGGTTTCTTCGACAGGGAGCGAGAGTGAGCAGTTCTTC. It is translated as CASSLAVSSTGSESEQFF.

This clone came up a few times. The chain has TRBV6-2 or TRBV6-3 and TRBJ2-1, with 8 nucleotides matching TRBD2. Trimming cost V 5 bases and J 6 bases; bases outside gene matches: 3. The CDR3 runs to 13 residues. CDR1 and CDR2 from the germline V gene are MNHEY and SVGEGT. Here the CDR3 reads CASSPSGGNEQFF. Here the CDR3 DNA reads TGTGCCAGCAGTCCAAGCGGGGGCAATGAGCAGTTCTTC.

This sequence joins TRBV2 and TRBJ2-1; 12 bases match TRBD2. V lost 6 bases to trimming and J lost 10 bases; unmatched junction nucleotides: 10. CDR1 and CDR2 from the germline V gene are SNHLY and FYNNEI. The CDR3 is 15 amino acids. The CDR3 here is CASRRPLAGGGEQFF. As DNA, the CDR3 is TGTGCCAGCAGGAGACCCCTAGCGGGGGGGGGCGAGCAGTTCTTC.

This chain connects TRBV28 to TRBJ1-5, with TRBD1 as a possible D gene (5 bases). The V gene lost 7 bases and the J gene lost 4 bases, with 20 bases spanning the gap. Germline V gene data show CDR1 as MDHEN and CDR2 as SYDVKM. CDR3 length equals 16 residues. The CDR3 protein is CASTVLSRGFNQPQHF. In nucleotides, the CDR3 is TGTGCCAGCACCGTTCTGTCAAGGGGCTTTAATCAGCCCCAGCATTTT.

The chain's CDR3 is CASSHGSGPGANVLTF. CDR3 nucleotide sequence: TGTGCCAGCAGCCATGGTTCAGGGCCTGGGGCCAACGTCCTGACTTTC. V is TRBV3-1 (or the pseudogene TRBV3-2) and J is TRBJ2-6; D is possibly TRBD1 (5 bases). V lost 3 bases and J lost 2, with 11 bases in between. The CDR3 is 16 amino acids. Germline V CDR1 and CDR2: LGHDT, YNNKEL (reference sequence).